This T cell receptor beta chain was recorded in a study of PD-1 blockade in classical Hodgkin lymphoma. Overall study results and limits: Prior to therapy, complete responders displayed diversity much like that of newly diagnosed patients. The study found that TCR diversity rose significantly by C4D1 in CD4+ but not CD8+ cells.

Each of the patients experienced relapse following autologous stem cell transplantation, and their brentuximab vedotin exposure differed. V was clipped by 5 bases and J by 1 base, with 11 bases between them. Germline CDR1 is SQVTM and CDR2 is ANQGSEA. The CDR3 runs to 14 residues. Assay: immunoSEQ multiplex PCR; the TCRdb copy retains only in-frame clones and omits some. The table shows about 40,000 clones, with approximately 71% occurring only once. Note on this clone: The antigen is unknown.

Sequenced here: peripheral blood mononuclear cells (PBMCs), sampled at baseline. The source of this sequence is a human donor with classical Hodgkin lymphoma. The rearrangement uses TRBV29-1 and TRBJ2-2, with D maybe TRBD1 (6 bases). CDR3 amino acids: CSVRNRENTGELFF. In nucleotides, the CDR3 is TGCAGCGTTAGAAACAGGGAGAACACCGGGGAGCTGTTTTTT.